This T cell receptor (beta chain) was sequenced in a study of CD8+CD57+ T cells in acquired aplastic anemia (dated by TCRdb to between 2018 and 2020). Concerning the study at large: DNA extracted from sorted CD4+ and CD8+ cells had a mean of about 3.2 ug, with a range of roughly 0.17 to 30 ug. Mean read counts for healthy donor samples were about 10 million for CD4+ cells and around 11 million for CD8+ cells.

The research as a whole found: No significant difference in CD8+ Simpson's diversity was found between patients and healthy controls (P=0.060). Although around 30 CD8+ CDR3 sequences were shared by patients and controls, these sequences appeared highly expressed in patients and within the immunodominant clones of patients.

Reading the germline V gene (reference sequence) gives CDR1 SGHNT and CDR2 YYREEE. The CDR3 goes from the cysteine to the phenylalanine over 10 residues. Only CDR3 DNA is held: 30 bases, read in frame from base 1. The junction carries 8 bases between V and J, which are trimmed by 7 bases and 9 bases respectively. This clonotype appeared once. Its cognate antigen has yet to be identified. The input lacks base qualities; no much larger clone sits a single base away. One read amounts to weak evidence. The study deep-sequenced TCR repertoires of sorted CD4+ and CD8+ blood T cells from severe aplastic anemia patients and healthy subjects. Ficoll-Paque density gradient centrifugation was used to isolate peripheral blood mononuclear cells. Before DNA was extracted, CD4+ and CD8+ T cells were sorted using either FACS or magnetic beads. Profiling of TCR beta VDJ combinations and CDR3 sequences used genomic DNA as the template. An Illumina HiSeq 2000 was the platform used for TCR repertoire sequencing. As for how the authors treated the data: Repertoires were assessed using TRBV/TRBJ rearrangement plots, CDR3 size and DJ length profiles, and Simpson's diversity index. The most abundant DNA sequence in the deep sequencing data was defined as the immunodominant clone. CDR3 amino acid sequences were checked for sharing between subjects and were compared against published repertoires and the VDJdb database. In TCRdb, the public reads were trimmed at Q25 with fastp and aligned with MiXCR, with productive beta chains retained. All rows with the same CDR3 protein become a single entry with the most common DNA and genes. TCRdb's processing, not the authors' own work, is the source of the V and J calls. The sample table holds about 180,000 distinct CDR3 sequences, of which around 45% were seen once. Approximately 2.9% of the sample rests with the top ten.

This clonotype was obtained from a human donor in good health. The rearranged segments are TRBV5-4 and TRBJ2-1; the D gene identity is not certain. Sequencing was carried out using sorted CD4+, CD8+, or CD8+CD57+ T cells (not recorded which) from PBMCs. CDR3 protein: CASGSVEQFF. The DNA is as follows: TGTGCCAGCGGATCGGTTGAGCAGTTCTTC. With the rest looked up from the reference TRBV5-4 and TRBJ2-1 genes rather than sequenced, the full variable domain is ETGVTQSPTHLIKTRGQQVTLRCSSQSGHNTVSWYQQALGQGPQFIFQYYREEENGRGNFPPRFSGLQFPNYSSELNVNALELDDSALYLCASGSVEQFFGPGTRLTVL.